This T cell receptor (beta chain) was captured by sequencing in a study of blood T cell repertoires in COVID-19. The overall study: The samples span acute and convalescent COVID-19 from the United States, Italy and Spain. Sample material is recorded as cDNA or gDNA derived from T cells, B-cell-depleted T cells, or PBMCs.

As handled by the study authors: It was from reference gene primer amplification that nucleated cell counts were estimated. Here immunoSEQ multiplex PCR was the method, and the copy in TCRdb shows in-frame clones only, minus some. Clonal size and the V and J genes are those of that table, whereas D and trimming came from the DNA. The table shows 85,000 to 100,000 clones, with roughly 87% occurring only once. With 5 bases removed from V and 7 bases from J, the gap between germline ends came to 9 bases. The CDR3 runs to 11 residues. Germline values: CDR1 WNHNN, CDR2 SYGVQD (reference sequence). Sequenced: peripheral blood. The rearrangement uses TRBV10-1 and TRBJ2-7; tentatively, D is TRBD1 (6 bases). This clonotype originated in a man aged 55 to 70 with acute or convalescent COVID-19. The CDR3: CASSLGTEQYF. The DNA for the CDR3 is TGCGCCAGCAGTTTGGGGACAGAGCAGTACTTC.